The text below deals with one T cell receptor (beta chain). Blood CD8+ and CD4+ T cells underwent high-throughput TCR beta sequencing. The source of the sample is a study of CD8 T cells in Susac syndrome. Whole-study context: At the time of blood draw, patients with Susac syndrome were therapy-naive, receiving corticosteroids, or receiving intravenous immunoglobulin alone.

Germline CDR1 is SGHAT and CDR2 is FQNNGV. The CDR3 covers 15 residues. V was clipped by 7 bases and J by 0 bases; unmatched bases: 6. An input of 0.5 to 1 ug of RNA was subjected to reverse transcription using random hexamers. Across 54 Vbeta and 13 Jbeta, immunoSEQ multiplex PCR amplified TCR beta CDR3. TCRdb reprocessed the immunoSEQ multiplex PCR reads with MiXCR, giving one entry per CDR3 protein. Among approximately 190,000 distinct CDR3 sequences listed, approximately 95% were seen once. The sequence came from a human donor with Susac syndrome. Sequences were obtained from CD8+ T cells from PBMCs. The chain recombines TRBV11-2 with TRBJ2-3; 8 bases fit TRBD1. The CDR3 bases are TGTGCCAGCACTAGACAGGGGTCTAGCACAGATACGCAGTATTTT. Its protein is CASTRQGSSTDTQYF.